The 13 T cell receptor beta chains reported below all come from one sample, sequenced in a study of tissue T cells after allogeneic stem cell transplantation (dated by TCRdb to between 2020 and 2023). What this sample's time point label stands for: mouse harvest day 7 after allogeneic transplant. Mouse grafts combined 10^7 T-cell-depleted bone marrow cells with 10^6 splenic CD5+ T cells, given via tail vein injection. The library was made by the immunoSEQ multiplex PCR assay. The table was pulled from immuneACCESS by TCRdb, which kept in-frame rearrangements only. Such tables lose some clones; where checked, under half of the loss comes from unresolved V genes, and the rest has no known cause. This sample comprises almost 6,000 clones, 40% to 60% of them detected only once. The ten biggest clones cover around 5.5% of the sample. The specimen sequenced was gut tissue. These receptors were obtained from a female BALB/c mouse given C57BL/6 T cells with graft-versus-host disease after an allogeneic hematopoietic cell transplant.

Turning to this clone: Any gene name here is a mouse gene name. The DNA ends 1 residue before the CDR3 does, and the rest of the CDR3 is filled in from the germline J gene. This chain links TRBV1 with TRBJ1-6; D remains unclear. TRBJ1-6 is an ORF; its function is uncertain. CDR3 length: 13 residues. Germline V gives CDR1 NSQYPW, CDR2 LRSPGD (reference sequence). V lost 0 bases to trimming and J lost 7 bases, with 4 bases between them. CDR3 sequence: CTCSADRNSPLYF. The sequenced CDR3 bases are TGCACCTGCAGTGCAGATCGAAATTCGCCCCTCTAC.

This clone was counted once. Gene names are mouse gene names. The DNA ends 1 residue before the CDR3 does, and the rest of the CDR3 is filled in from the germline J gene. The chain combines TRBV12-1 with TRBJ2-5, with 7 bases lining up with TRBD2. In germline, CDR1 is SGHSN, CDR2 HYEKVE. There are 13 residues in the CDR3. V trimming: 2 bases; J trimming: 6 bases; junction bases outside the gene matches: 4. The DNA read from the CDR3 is TGTGCCAGCTCTCCCGACTGGGTGGACACCCAGTAC. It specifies CASSPDWVDTQY. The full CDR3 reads CASSPDWVDTQYF. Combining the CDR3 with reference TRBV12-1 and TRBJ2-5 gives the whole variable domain DSGVVQSPRHIIKEKGGRSVLTCIPISGHSNVVWYQQTLGKELKFLIQHYEKVERDKGFLPSRFSVQQFDDYHSEMNMSALELEDSAMYFCASSPDWVDTQYFGPGTRLLVL.

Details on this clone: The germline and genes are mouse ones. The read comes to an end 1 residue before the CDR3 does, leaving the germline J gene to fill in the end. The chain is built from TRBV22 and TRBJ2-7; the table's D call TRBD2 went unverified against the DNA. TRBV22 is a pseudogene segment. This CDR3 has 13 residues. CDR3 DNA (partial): TGTGCCAGCAGTAGCGGGACTGGATATGAACAGTAC. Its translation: CASSSGTGYEQY. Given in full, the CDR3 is CASSSGTGYEQYF.

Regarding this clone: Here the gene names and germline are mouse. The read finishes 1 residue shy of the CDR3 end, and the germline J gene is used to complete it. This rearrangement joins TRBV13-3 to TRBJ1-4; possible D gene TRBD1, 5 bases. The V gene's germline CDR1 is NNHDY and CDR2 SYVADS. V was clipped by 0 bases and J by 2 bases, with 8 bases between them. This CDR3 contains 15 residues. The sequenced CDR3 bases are TGTGCCAGCAGTGATGCGAGGGGATCCAACGAAAGATTATTT. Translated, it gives CASSDARGSNERLF. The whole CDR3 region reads CASSDARGSNERLFF.

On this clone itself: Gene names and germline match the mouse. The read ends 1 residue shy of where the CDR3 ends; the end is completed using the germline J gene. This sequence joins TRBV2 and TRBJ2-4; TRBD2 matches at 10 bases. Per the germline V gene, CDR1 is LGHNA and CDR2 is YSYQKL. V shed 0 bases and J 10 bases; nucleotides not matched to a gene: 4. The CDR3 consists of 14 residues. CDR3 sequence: CASSQDWGGRALYF. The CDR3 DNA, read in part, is TGTGCCAGCAGCCAAGACTGGGGGGGCCGCGCCTTGTAC.

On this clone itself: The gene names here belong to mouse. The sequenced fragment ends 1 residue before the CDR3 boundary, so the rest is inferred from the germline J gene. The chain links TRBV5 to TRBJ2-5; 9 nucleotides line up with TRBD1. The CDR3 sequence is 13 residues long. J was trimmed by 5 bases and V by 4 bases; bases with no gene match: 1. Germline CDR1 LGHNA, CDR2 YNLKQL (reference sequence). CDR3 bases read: TGTGCCAGCAGCCCGGGACAGGGAGACACCCAGTAC. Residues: CASSPGQGDTQY. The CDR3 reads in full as CASSPGQGDTQYF.

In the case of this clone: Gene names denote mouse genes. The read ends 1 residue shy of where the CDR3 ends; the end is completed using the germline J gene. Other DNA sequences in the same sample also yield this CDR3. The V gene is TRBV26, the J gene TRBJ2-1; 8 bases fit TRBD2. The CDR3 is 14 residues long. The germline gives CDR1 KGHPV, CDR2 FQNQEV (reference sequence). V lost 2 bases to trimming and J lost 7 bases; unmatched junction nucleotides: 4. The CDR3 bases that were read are TGTGCCAGCAGTCTGGGGTGGGGGGGGGCTGAGCAGTTC. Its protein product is CASSLGWGGAEQF. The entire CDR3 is CASSLGWGGAEQFF.

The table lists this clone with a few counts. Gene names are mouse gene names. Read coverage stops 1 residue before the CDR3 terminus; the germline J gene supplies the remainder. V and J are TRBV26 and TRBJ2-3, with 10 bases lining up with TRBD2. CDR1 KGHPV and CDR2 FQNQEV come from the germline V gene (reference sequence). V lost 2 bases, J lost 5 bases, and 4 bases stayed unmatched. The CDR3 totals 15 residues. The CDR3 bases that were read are TGTGCCAGCAGTCTGCTGGGGGGGCGGGGAGAAACGCTGTAT. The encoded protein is CASSLLGGRGETLY. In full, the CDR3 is CASSLLGGRGETLYF.

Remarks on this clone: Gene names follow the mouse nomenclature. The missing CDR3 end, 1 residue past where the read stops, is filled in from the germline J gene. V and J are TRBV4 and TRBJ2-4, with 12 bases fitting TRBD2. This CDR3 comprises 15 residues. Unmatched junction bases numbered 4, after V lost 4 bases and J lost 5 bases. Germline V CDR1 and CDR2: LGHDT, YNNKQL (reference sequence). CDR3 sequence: CASSFGLGGSNTLYF. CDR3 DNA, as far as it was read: TGTGCCAGCAGCTTCGGACTGGGGGGGTCAAACACCTTGTAC.

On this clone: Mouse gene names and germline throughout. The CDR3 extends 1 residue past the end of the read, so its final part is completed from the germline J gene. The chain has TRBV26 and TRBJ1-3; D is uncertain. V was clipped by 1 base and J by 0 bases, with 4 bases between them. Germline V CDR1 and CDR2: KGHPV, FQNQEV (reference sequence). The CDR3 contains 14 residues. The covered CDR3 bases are TGTGCCAGCAGTCTGTGGGGTTCTGGAAATACGCTCTAT. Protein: CASSLWGSGNTLY. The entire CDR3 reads CASSLWGSGNTLYF.

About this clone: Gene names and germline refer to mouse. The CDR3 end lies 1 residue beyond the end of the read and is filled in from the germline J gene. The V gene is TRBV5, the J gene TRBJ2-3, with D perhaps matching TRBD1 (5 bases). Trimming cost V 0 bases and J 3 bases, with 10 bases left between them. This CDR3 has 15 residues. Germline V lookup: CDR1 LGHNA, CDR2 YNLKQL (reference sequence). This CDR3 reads CASSQEKGRAETLYF. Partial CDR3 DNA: TGTGCCAGCAGCCAAGAAAAGGGGAGAGCAGAAACGCTGTAT.

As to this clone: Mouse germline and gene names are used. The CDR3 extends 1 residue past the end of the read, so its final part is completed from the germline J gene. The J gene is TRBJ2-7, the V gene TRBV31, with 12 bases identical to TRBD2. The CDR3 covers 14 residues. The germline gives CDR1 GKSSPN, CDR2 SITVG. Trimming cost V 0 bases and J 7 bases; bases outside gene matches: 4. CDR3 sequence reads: CAWSLGTGGLEQYF. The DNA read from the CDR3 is TGTGCCTGGAGTCTAGGGACTGGGGGGTTGGAACAGTAC.

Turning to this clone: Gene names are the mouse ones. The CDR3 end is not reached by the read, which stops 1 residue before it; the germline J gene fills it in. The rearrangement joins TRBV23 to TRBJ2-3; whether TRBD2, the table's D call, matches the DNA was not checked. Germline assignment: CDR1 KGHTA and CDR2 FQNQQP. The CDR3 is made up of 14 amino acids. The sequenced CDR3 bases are TGCTCCAGCAGTCAACTGGGGGGAGAAGAAACGCTGTAT. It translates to CSSSQLGGEETLY. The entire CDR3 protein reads CSSSQLGGEETLYF.